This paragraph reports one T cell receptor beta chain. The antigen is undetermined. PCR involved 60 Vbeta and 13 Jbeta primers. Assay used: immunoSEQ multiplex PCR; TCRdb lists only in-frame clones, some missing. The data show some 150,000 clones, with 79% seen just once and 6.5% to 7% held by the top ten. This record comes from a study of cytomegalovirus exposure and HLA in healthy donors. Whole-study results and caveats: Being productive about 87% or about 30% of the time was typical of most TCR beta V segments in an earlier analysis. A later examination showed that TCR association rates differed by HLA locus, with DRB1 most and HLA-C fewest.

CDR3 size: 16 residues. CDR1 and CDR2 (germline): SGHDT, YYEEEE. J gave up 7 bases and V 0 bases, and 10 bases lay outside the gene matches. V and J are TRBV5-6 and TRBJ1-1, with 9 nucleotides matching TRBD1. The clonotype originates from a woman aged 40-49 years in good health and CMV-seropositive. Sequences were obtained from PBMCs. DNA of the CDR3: TGTGCCAGCAGCTTGGGGGCCAACAGGGGGCATCATGAAGCTTTCTTT. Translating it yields CASSLGANRGHHEAFF.